This passage covers 24 T cell receptor beta chains from one sample sequenced in a study of cytomegalovirus exposure and HLA in healthy donors. The PCR was carried out with 60 Vbeta primers and 13 Jbeta primers. Sequencing used immunoSEQ multiplex PCR; TCRdb keeps in-frame clones, though not all of them. The sample contains around 190,000 clones, 60% to 80% of which appear only once. Source material: PBMCs. The receptors derive from a man aged 55 to 70 in good health and CMV-seronegative.

The rearrangement joins TRBV5-1 to TRBJ2-1, with 12 bases aligning to TRBD2. The germline gives CDR1 SGHRS, CDR2 YFSETQ. This CDR3 contains 15 residues. The V and J ends lost 4 bases and 7 bases, in that order; junction bases with no gene match: 6. The CDR3 loop is CASSISGTSGNEQFF. DNA of the CDR3: TGCGCCAGCAGCATATCCGGGACTAGCGGGAATGAGCAGTTCTTC. Drawing the rest from reference TRBV5-1 and TRBJ2-1, the complete variable domain is KAGVTQTPRYLIKTRGQQVTLSCSPISGHRSVSWYQQTPGQGLQFLFEYFSETQRNKGNFPGRFSGRQFSNSRSEMNVSTLELGDSALYLCASSISGTSGNEQFFGPGTRLTVL.

The CDR3 DNA sequence: TGCGCCAGCAGCGTTAACAGGGGAAACACCGGGGAGCTGTTTTTT. It specifies CASSVNRGNTGELFF. The gene calls are TRBV5-1 and TRBJ2-2, with 7 nucleotides matching TRBD1. In germline, CDR1 is SGHRS, CDR2 YFSETQ. The CDR3 consists of 15 residues. Unmatched junction bases numbered 5, after V lost 4 bases and J lost 2 bases.

With regard to this clone: The same CDR3 arises from other DNA sequences in this sample as well. This chain links TRBV5-6 with TRBJ2-1, with TRBD1 as a possible D gene (5 bases). V was shortened by 4 bases and J by 4 bases, with 6 bases between the two germline ends. From germline, CDR1 is SGHDT and CDR2 YYEEEE. This CDR3 is 12 amino acids long. The CDR3, as DNA: TGTGCCAGCAGCGACAGTTACAATGAGCAGTTCTTC. Amino acids: CASSDSYNEQFF.

The chain joins TRBV4-2 to TRBJ2-3, with TRBD1 matching over 11 bases. The CDR3 is 15 residues long. V lost 0 bases and J lost 12; bases outside the gene matches: 8. Germline CDR1 LGHNA, CDR2 YNFKEQ. The CDR3 DNA sequence: TGTGCCAGCAGCCAAGATTTGGACGGGACAGGGGGACAGTATTTT. This gives the protein CASSQDLDGTGGQYF.

V and J are TRBV5-1 and TRBJ2-5; D ambiguous. Germline lookup yields CDR1 SGHRS and CDR2 YFSETQ. This CDR3 contains 15 residues. The V and J ends lost 0 bases and 5 bases respectively, with 14 bases between them. The CDR3, as DNA: TGCGCCAGCAGCTTGGGTACGGGTGTGATGGAGACCCAGTACTTC. It specifies CASSLGTGVMETQYF. Drawing the rest from reference TRBV5-1 and TRBJ2-5, the complete variable domain is KAGVTQTPRYLIKTRGQQVTLSCSPISGHRSVSWYQQTPGQGLQFLFEYFSETQRNKGNFPGRFSGRQFSNSRSEMNVSTLELGDSALYLCASSLGTGVMETQYFGPGTRLLVL.

This clone appeared once. V and J are TRBV5-6 and TRBJ2-1, with D perhaps matching TRBD1 (7 bases). The CDR3 covers 17 residues. Germline V lookup: CDR1 SGHDT, CDR2 YYEEEE. Trimming took off 3 bases at V and 5 bases at J, with 21 bases between the two ends. DNA for the CDR3: TGTGCCAGCAGCTCCACTCTCAGGGGGGCTCCCCACAATGAGCAGTTCTTC. The encoded protein is CASSSTLRGAPHNEQFF.

V is TRBV7-6 and J is TRBJ2-2; the match to TRBD1 covers 8 bases. Germline V gene data show CDR1 as SGHVS and CDR2 as FNYEAQ. V dropped 3 bases and J dropped 6; count of bases not matched to a gene: 3. The CDR3 totals 14 residues. CDR3 bases: TGTGCCAGCAGCTTGCTACAGGGGGCCGGGGAGCTGTTTTTT. It is translated as CASSLLQGAGELFF.

V and J are TRBV19 and TRBJ1-1; 10 bases are shared with TRBD1. Unmatched junction bases numbered 13, after V lost 7 bases and J lost 5 bases. CDR1 and CDR2 (germline): LNHDA, SQIVND (reference sequence). CDR3 length: 16 amino acids. DNA for the CDR3: TGTGCCAGTAACTTCCGGGACAGGGGAAGTAGGACTGAAGCTTTCTTT. Protein product: CASNFRDRGSRTEAFF. The full variable domain, with the rest looked up from reference TRBV19 and TRBJ1-1, is DGGITQSPKYLFRKEGQNVTLSCEQNLNHDAMYWYRQDPGQGLRLIYYSQIVNDFQKGDIAEGYSVSREKKESFPLTVTSAQKNPTAFYLCASNFRDRGSRTEAFFGQGTRLTVV.

This chain uses TRBV6-1 with TRBJ1-6, with 7 bases lining up with TRBD1. This CDR3 has 15 residues. Germline V gene lookup returns CDR1 MNHNS and CDR2 SASEGT. Trimming cost V 6 bases and J 5 bases; bases outside gene matches: 7. CDR3 DNA sequence: TGTGCCAGCAGAATGACAGGGAGCCATAATTCACCCCTCCACTTT. Protein: CASRMTGSHNSPLHF.

The chain carries TRBV7-9 and TRBJ2-5; weak D call: TRBD1 (5 bases). The J call may be wrong; the DNA end is better matched by TRBJ2-7. Germline V gives CDR1 SEHNR, CDR2 FQNEAQ (reference sequence). The CDR3 has 15 amino acids. The DNA of the CDR3 is TGTGCCAGCAGCTTACAGGGCCCGAGTTCCTACGAGCAGTACTTC. Translating gives CASSLQGPSSYEQYF.

The chain couples TRBV5-1 to TRBJ2-1, with TRBD2 matching over 7 bases. Germline V CDR1 and CDR2: SGHRS, YFSETQ. The CDR3 spans 17 residues. V gave up 5 bases and J gave up 3 bases; unmatched junction bases: 14. CDR3 sequence (DNA): TGCGCCAGCAGAAAAAATGCTCTAGCGGATAACTACAATGAGCAGTTCTTC. Encoded protein: CASRKNALADNYNEQFF.

The rearrangement joins TRBV28 to TRBJ1-2; 8 nucleotides align to TRBD1. The length of the CDR3 is 14 residues. The J segment lost 5 bases and the V segment lost 6 bases, leaving 8 bases of the junction unmatched. In germline, CDR1 is MDHEN, CDR2 SYDVKM. The CDR3 is CASSPGQVFYGYTF. The CDR3 DNA reads as TGTGCCAGCAGCCCGGGACAGGTCTTTTATGGCTACACCTTC.

As to this clone: The germline gene is not matched at one end of the junction; a read error may be the cause. CDR3 residues: CASSSRTSGSYNGQFF. The DNA of the CDR3 is TGTGCCAGCAGCTCCAGGACTAGCGGGAGCTACAATGGGCAGTTCTTC. The rearrangement uses TRBV7-8 and TRBJ2-1; 13 nucleotides agree with TRBD2. CDR1 is SGHVS, CDR2 FQNEAQ, per germline. The CDR3 spans 16 residues. Complete variable domain (other parts from reference TRBV7-8 and TRBJ2-1): GAGVSQSPRYKVAKRGQDVALRCDPISGHVSLFWYQQALGQGPEFLTYFQNEAQLDKSGLPSDRFFAERPEGSVSTLKIQRTQQEDSAVYLCASSSRTSGSYNGQFFGPGTRLTVL.

This chain links TRBV28 with TRBJ2-5; a weak D match, TRBD1 (7 bases). This CDR3 is 16 amino acids long. Trimming took off 3 bases at V and 2 bases at J, with 16 bases between the two ends. Germline V gene data show CDR1 as MDHEN and CDR2 as SYDVKM. DNA for the CDR3: TGTGCCAGCAGTTTGGGCGGGACAGCGAAACAAGAGACCCAGTACTTC. Translation: CASSLGGTAKQETQYF.

This rearrangement joins TRBV2 to TRBJ1-4, with 7 bases identical to TRBD1. The ends lost 5 bases at V and 1 base at J; junction bases unmatched: 4. The germline V gene encodes CDR1 SNHLY and CDR2 FYNNEI. The CDR3 is made up of 15 amino acids. The CDR3 bases are TGTGCCAGCAGTCTCAGGGGGGTAACTAATGAAAAACTGTTTTTT. Translated: CASSLRGVTNEKLFF. Complete variable domain (other parts from reference TRBV2 and TRBJ1-4): EPEVTQTPSHQVTQMGQEVILRCVPISNHLYFYWYRQILGQKVEFLVSFYNNEISEKSEIFDDQFSVERPDGSNFTLKIRSTKLEDSAMYFCASSLRGVTNEKLFFGSGTQLSVL.

The rearrangement joins TRBV6-1 to TRBJ2-5, with 10 bases identical to TRBD2. Germline trimming cut 4 bases from V and 5 bases from J; bases unmatched to any gene: 7. The CDR3 consists of 15 residues. CDR1 is MNHNS and CDR2 is SASEGT in the germline V gene. CDR3 amino acids: CASSVLAGEEETQYF. For the CDR3, the DNA is TGTGCCAGCAGTGTGCTAGCGGGGGAGGAGGAGACCCAGTACTTC.

J is TRBJ1-2 and V is TRBV18; D unresolved. The CDR3 is 12 amino acids. The germline V gene has CDR1 KGHSH and CDR2 LQKENI. Trimming left V 0 bases short and J 10 bases short, with 9 bases between. CDR3 region: CASSPPGGHYTF. Written as DNA, the CDR3 is TGTGCCAGCTCACCACCCGGAGGGCACTACACCTTC.

The chain has TRBV29-1 and TRBJ1-2; D not certain. Germline-derived CDR1 and CDR2 are SQVTM and ANQGSEA. The germline V and J ends were trimmed by 4 bases and 2 bases, with 14 bases remaining between them. The CDR3 runs 14 residues. CDR3 bases: TGCAGCGTTGCCCCCCTCGCAGTCAACTATGGCTACACCTTC. As protein: CSVAPLAVNYGYTF.

The V and J genes are TRBV19 and TRBJ2-7, with a possible D match to TRBD2 (6 bases). The germline V gene encodes CDR1 LNHDA and CDR2 SQIVND (reference sequence). The germline V and J ends were trimmed by 1 base and 5 bases, with 15 bases remaining between them. This CDR3 is built from 15 residues. The CDR3 sequence is CASSIVTRRVHEQYF. In nucleotides, the CDR3 is TGTGCCAGTAGTATAGTGACCAGGAGGGTCCACGAGCAGTACTTC.

In its sample, this clone was seen a few times. The chain is built from TRBV5-1 and TRBJ1-6, with 7 positions matching TRBD1. Germline-derived CDR1 and CDR2 are SGHRS and YFSETQ. The CDR3 consists of 15 residues. Unmatched junction bases numbered 7, after V lost 0 bases and J lost 10 bases. CDR3 coding DNA: TGCGCCAGCAGCTTGGAAGGGACAGTACTATCACCCCTCCACTTT. Translation: CASSLEGTVLSPLHF. Full variable domain (outside the CDR3, taken from reference TRBV5-1 and TRBJ1-6): KAGVTQTPRYLIKTRGQQVTLSCSPISGHRSVSWYQQTPGQGLQFLFEYFSETQRNKGNFPGRFSGRQFSNSRSEMNVSTLELGDSALYLCASSLEGTVLSPLHFGNGTRLTVT.

The V and J genes are TRBV7-9 and TRBJ2-3; possible D gene TRBD2, 7 bases. Trimming took off 5 bases at V and 1 base at J, with 13 bases between the two ends. The germline gives CDR1 SEHNR, CDR2 FQNEAQ (reference sequence). The CDR3 is 15 residues long. The CDR3 reads CASSVGGVGTDTQYF. The CDR3 region has the DNA TGTGCCAGCAGCGTAGGGGGGGTCGGCACAGATACGCAGTATTTT. Supplemented by reference TRBV7-9 and TRBJ2-3, the full variable domain reads DTGVSQNPRHKITKRGQNVTFRCDPISEHNRLYWYRQTLGQGPEFLTYFQNEAQLEKSRLLSDRFSAERPKGSFSTLEIQRTEQGDSAMYLCASSVGGVGTDTQYFGPGTRLTVL.

The chain links TRBV19 to TRBJ2-7; 7 bases match TRBD1. Germline lookup yields CDR1 LNHDA and CDR2 SQIVND (reference sequence). V gave up 2 bases and J gave up 3 bases; unmatched junction bases: 10. The CDR3 totals 16 residues. The chain's CDR3 is CASSITTGVRNYEQYF. CDR3 in DNA: TGTGCCAGTAGTATAACAACAGGGGTAAGGAACTACGAGCAGTACTTC.

The chain carries TRBV6-5 and TRBJ1-2; D uncertain. The CDR3 sequence is 11 residues long. The germline gives CDR1 MNHEY, CDR2 SVGAGI. V shed 7 bases and J shed 6 bases, with 9 bases lying between them. The CDR3 protein is CASTWGDGYTF. CDR3 nucleotides: TGTGCCAGCACCTGGGGAGATGGCTACACCTTC.

V usage is TRBV25-1 and J usage is TRBJ2-7, with 12 bases fitting TRBD1. CDR1 is MGHDK, CDR2 SYGVNS, per germline. V lost 3 bases, J lost 6 bases, and 3 bases stayed unmatched. The CDR3 has 14 residues. CDR3 DNA: TGTGCCAGCAGTGAGGGACAGGGGGCGGGCGAGCAGTACTTC. Its protein product is CASSEGQGAGEQYF.